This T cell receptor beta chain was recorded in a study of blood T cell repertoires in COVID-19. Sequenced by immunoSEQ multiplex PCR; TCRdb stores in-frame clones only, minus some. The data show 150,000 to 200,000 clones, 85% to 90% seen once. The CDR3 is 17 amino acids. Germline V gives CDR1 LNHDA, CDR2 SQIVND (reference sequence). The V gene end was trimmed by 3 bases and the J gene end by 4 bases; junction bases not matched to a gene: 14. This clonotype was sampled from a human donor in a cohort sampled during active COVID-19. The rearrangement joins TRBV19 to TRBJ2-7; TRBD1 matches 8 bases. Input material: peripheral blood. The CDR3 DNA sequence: TGTGCCAGTAGTATTAGTTTCGCCGGGACAGGCAAATACGAGCAGTACTTC. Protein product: CASSISFAGTGKYEQYF. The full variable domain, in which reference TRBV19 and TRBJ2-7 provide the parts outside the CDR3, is DGGITQSPKYLFRKEGQNVTLSCEQNLNHDAMYWYRQDPGQGLRLIYYSQIVNDFQKGDIAEGYSVSREKKESFPLTVTSAQKNPTAFYLCASSISFAGTGKYEQYFGPGTRLTVT.